Sequencing of this T cell receptor beta chain was carried out in a study of identical twins. Notes on the study in general: In monozygotic twins, models underestimated the sharing of out-of-frame TCR alpha. Carriage of fewer insertions was seen in abundant cord blood beta clonotypes, whereas memory repertoires showed none.

Of note for this clonotype: Its antigen is unknown.

Unique molecular identifiers were present on the cDNA, which also gained a universal primer site by template switching. TCRdb reprocessed the 5' RACE reads via MiXCR and lists one record per CDR3 protein. The sample has some 1,700,000 distinct CDR3 sequences, less than 35% seen once. Per the germline V gene, CDR1 is SGHDT and CDR2 is YYEEEE. V trimming: 4 bases; J trimming: 0 bases; junction bases outside the gene matches: 12. The CDR3 spans 18 residues. Donors uniformly comprised healthy Caucasians. Input material: cord blood. This TCR was sampled from a newborn girl in good health. The chain links TRBV5-6 to TRBJ1-5, with 8 bases that match TRBD1. CDR3 in amino acids: CASSIDRGRRYSNQPQHF. The CDR3 DNA is TGTGCCAGCAGCATCGACAGGGGAAGAAGGTATAGCAATCAGCCCCAGCATTTT.